This T cell receptor (beta chain) was retrieved from a study of PD-L1 blockade in urothelial cancer. Looking at the study overall: From about 2014, patients received atezolizumab, given as 1,200 mg intravenously every 3 weeks. The median T cell count in blood samples was 141,255. Investigators checked blood 3 weeks (second dose) and 6 weeks after treatment start.

The study enrolled patients with locally advanced or metastatic urothelial carcinoma. The data were produced by immunoSEQ multiplex PCR, yet TCRdb's version contains in-frame clones alone and is incomplete. Of about 52,000 clones in the sample, around three quarters were seen once. J lost 2 bases, V lost 2 bases, and 6 bases had no gene match. This CDR3 has 16 residues. Looked up from germline, CDR1 is SGHTA and CDR2 is FQGNSA. The source material was PBMCs, sampled around atezolizumab (anti-PD-L1) treatment. The gene calls are TRBV7-2 and TRBJ2-5; 9 bases agree with TRBD1. This TCR came from a man between 65 and 85 years old with urothelial cancer. CDR3 region: CASSLSATGGQETQYF. In DNA form, the CDR3 reads TGTGCCAGCAGCTTATCGGCGACAGGGGGACAAGAGACCCAGTACTTC.